This T cell receptor beta chain was identified in a study of control samples from healthy donors and cancer patients. The table came from immunoSEQ multiplex PCR; TCRdb's copy has only in-frame clones and leaves some out. Of 45,000 to 55,000 clones in the sample, more than 85% were seen once. The sequence derives from a woman in her 50s with head and neck cancer. The sequencing sample was made of PBMCs.

For the CDR3, the DNA is TGCGCCAGCAGCCAAGAGGGACTTCCCAACAATGAGCAGTTCTTC. It codes for CASSQEGLPNNEQFF. The chain is built from TRBV4-1 and TRBJ2-1; tentative D call: TRBD2 (6 bases). Germline V gene data show CDR1 as MGHRA and CDR2 as YSYEKL. CDR3 size: 15 residues. V shed 0 bases and J shed 5 bases, with 11 bases lying between them.